The 27 T cell receptor beta chains presented below share a single source sample, sequenced in a study of PD-1 blockade in classical Hodgkin lymphoma (dated by TCRdb to 2018 to 2020). The time point label for this specimen denotes: cycle 2 day 1 (C2D1) of nivolumab. Every trial patient had relapsed following autologous stem cell transplantation, and prior brentuximab vedotin exposure was what differed among cohorts A, B and C. Library generation was performed with the immunoSEQ multiplex PCR assay. TCRdb carries this immuneACCESS record with in-frame sequences only. Its versions omit some clonotypes, under half of them owing to an unresolved V gene in the studies checked, with the rest unexplained. Counted in this sample were 20,000 or so clones; around four fifths of them appeared once. About 17% of the sample lies in the top ten. Material: peripheral blood mononuclear cells (PBMCs), obtained before the second cycle of nivolumab. The receptors shown here come from a human donor with classical Hodgkin lymphoma.

V gene TRBV7-6 combines with J gene TRBJ2-7, with 7 bases lining up with TRBD1. The CDR3 is made up of 14 amino acids. Germline V gives CDR1 SGHVS, CDR2 FNYEAQ. The ends lost 6 bases at V and 3 bases at J; junction bases unmatched: 8. Written as DNA, the CDR3 is TGTGCCAGCAGGGCAAACAGGGGAAGCTACGAGCAGTACTTC. As protein: CASRANRGSYEQYF.

The chain is built from TRBV6-7 and TRBJ1-4; D remains ambiguous. TRBV6-7 is recorded as an ORF, its role being uncertain. Deletions cut 7 bases from V and 3 bases from J, with 9 bases between. The CDR3 loop spans 13 amino acids. The CDR3 region is CASMGMANEKLFF. The CDR3 DNA reads TGTGCCAGCATGGGTATGGCTAATGAAAAACTGTTTTTT.

This clone has only a few counts. This chain connects TRBV2 to TRBJ2-6; 10 bases align to TRBD1. Germline CDR1 reads SNHLY; CDR2 reads FYNNEI. V was clipped by 4 bases and J by 0 bases; unmatched bases: 6. The CDR3 runs to 18 residues. This chain's CDR3 is CASSGGTGAFSGANVLTF. The CDR3 DNA is TGTGCCAGCAGTGGCGGGACAGGGGCTTTCTCTGGGGCCAACGTCCTGACTTTC.

The genes are TRBV4-1 and TRBJ1-4; D uncertain. Germline lookup yields CDR1 MGHRA and CDR2 YSYEKL. Trimming pared 3 bases from V and 4 bases from J, leaving 15 bases between. CDR3 length: 16 residues. The CDR3 loop reads CASSHHILRLNEKLFF. CDR3 nucleotides: TGCGCCAGCAGCCACCATATTTTGCGCCTTAATGAAAAACTGTTTTTT.

J is TRBJ2-1 and V is TRBV5-6, with 12 bases lining up with TRBD2. Germline V gene sequence: CDR1 SGHDT, CDR2 YYEEEE. V shed 1 base and J 9 bases; nucleotides not matched to a gene: 14. This CDR3 has 18 residues. The CDR3 nucleotides are TGTGCCAGCAGCTTGTCACTAGCGGGAGGCCCGTTATGGGTTGAGCAGTTCTTC. This codes for CASSLSLAGGPLWVEQFF. The full variable domain, with the rest looked up from reference TRBV5-6 and TRBJ2-1, is DAGVTQSPTHLIKTRGQQVTLRCSPKSGHDTVSWYQQALGQGPQFIFQYYEEEERQRGNFPDRFSGHQFPNYSSELNVNALLLGDSALYLCASSLSLAGGPLWVEQFFGPGTRLTVL.

This clone was seen only once. This sequence joins TRBV7-9 and TRBJ1-2, with TRBD1 matching 10 bases. J lost 5 bases, V lost 6 bases, and 6 bases had no gene match. The germline V gene encodes CDR1 SEHNR and CDR2 FQNEAQ (reference sequence). The CDR3 runs 14 residues. The CDR3 sequence: CASRQGTGVYGYTF. The CDR3 DNA sequence: TGTGCCAGCAGGCAAGGGACAGGGGTTTATGGCTACACCTTC. Based on the CDR3 plus reference TRBV7-9 and TRBJ1-2, the full variable domain is DTGVSQNPRHKITKRGQNVTFRCDPISEHNRLYWYRQTLGQGPEFLTYFQNEAQLEKSRLLSDRFSAERPKGSFSTLEIQRTEQGDSAMYLCASRQGTGVYGYTFGSGTRLTVV.

The V and J genes are TRBV4-1 and TRBJ1-3, with unresolved D. V lost 2 bases and J 4 bases, leaving 6 bases between the germline ends. The CDR3 is 13 residues long. Germline CDR1 is MGHRA and CDR2 is YSYEKL. This CDR3 reads CASSQIRGNTIYF. In nucleotides, the CDR3 is TGCGCCAGCAGCCAAATTCGAGGAAACACCATATATTTT.

This chain connects TRBV2 to TRBJ2-7, with 13 nucleotides matching TRBD2. This CDR3 spans 15 amino acids. J was trimmed by 4 bases and V by 5 bases; bases with no gene match: 5. The germline CDR1 and CDR2 sequences are SNHLY and FYNNEI. The CDR3 spells CASSPRLAGGYEQYF. In DNA form, the CDR3 reads TGTGCCAGCAGTCCTCGACTAGCGGGAGGATACGAGCAGTACTTC.

This clone was detected a few times. V and J are TRBV2 and TRBJ2-3; the D gene is possibly TRBD2 (5 bases). The V end lost 5 bases, the J end lost 3 bases, and 15 bases lay between the germline ends. This CDR3 is 15 amino acids long. Germline CDR1 and CDR2: SNHLY and FYNNEI. CDR3 nucleotide sequence: TGTGCCAGCAGTCTTGAAAGCGGAGATACAGATACGCAGTATTTT. The encoded protein is CASSLESGDTDTQYF.

This sequence joins TRBV28 and TRBJ1-5; unclear D gene. The V end was cut by 6 bases, the J end by 6 bases, with 18 bases between. The germline CDR1 and CDR2 sequences are MDHEN and SYDVKM. This CDR3 comprises 15 residues. The CDR3 coding sequence is TGTGCCAGCAGAGCCCGAGCTCCAGATGGTCAGCCCCAGCATTTT. Translated: CASRARAPDGQPQHF.

This sequence joins TRBV6-5 and TRBJ1-3; a possible D gene is TRBD1 (6 bases). The V end lost 3 bases, the J end lost 0 bases, and 12 bases lay between the germline ends. CDR1 and CDR2 (germline): MNHEY, SVGAGI. The CDR3 is made up of 16 amino acids. The DNA for the CDR3 is TGTGCCAGCAGTTATTTAACAGGGAGCTCTGGAAACACCATATATTTT. Its protein product is CASSYLTGSSGNTIYF.

V usage is TRBV11-2 and J usage is TRBJ2-2, with D possibly TRBD2 on 6 matching bases. This CDR3 has 13 residues. V was pared by 5 bases and J by 6 bases, with 10 bases between. Germline V gene sequence: CDR1 SGHAT, CDR2 FQNNGV. CDR3 sequence reads: CASSLRRAGELFF. The CDR3 coding sequence is TGTGCCAGCAGCCTCAGGAGGGCCGGGGAGCTGTTTTTT.

Turning to this clone: A far more abundant clone sits one base away, making this likely a read error. The chain employs TRBV7-9 and TRBJ2-5; tentatively, D is TRBD1 (6 bases). The CDR3 consists of 14 residues. Germline V gene lookup returns CDR1 SEHNR and CDR2 FQNEAQ (reference sequence). CDR3 sequence (DNA): TGTGCCAGCAGCCCTAGGGGGTCGCAAGAGGCCCAGTACTTC. Translated: CASSPRGSQEAQYF.

The chain recombines TRBV19 with TRBJ1-5; no clear D. Germline lookup yields CDR1 LNHDA and CDR2 SQIVND (reference sequence). Trimming removed 3 bases at V and 2 bases at J, with 17 bases between. The CDR3 is made up of 17 amino acids. CDR3 sequence (DNA): TGTGCCAGTAGTATCAGCCACAGAGCGGAGGGCAATCAGCCCCAGCATTTT. It codes for CASSISHRAEGNQPQHF.

The CDR3 nucleotides are TGTGCCAGCAGTTTATTTCGGGGGGGGGAGCTGTTTTTT. It specifies CASSLFRGGELFF. This chain joins TRBV27 and TRBJ2-2; D is possibly TRBD2 (6 bases). V was pared by 1 base and J by 8 bases, with 8 bases between. Germline CDR1 and CDR2: MNHEY and SMNVEV (reference sequence). The CDR3 contains 13 residues.

In its sample, this clone was seen once. J is TRBJ1-6 and V is TRBV4-3; D not resolved. Germline-derived CDR1 and CDR2 are LGHNA and YSLEER. This CDR3 region has 14 residues. Trimming pared 2 bases from V and 6 bases from J, leaving 8 bases between. The CDR3 DNA follows: TGCGCCAGCAGCCAACCGGGAATTAATTCACCCCTCCACTTT. Translated: CASSQPGINSPLHF.

The genes are TRBV25-1 and TRBJ1-2; D possibly corresponds to TRBD1 (5 bases). Trimming cost V 2 bases and J 4 bases, with 11 bases left between them. The V gene's germline CDR1 is MGHDK and CDR2 SYGVNS. CDR3 length equals 14 residues. The CDR3 reads CASSEHGGGYGYTF. CDR3 in DNA: TGTGCCAGCAGTGAACATGGTGGGGGCTATGGCTACACCTTC.

The table lists this clone with a count of one. This sequence joins TRBV5-1 and TRBJ1-1, with D maybe TRBD1 (5 bases). Per the germline V gene, CDR1 is SGHRS and CDR2 is YFSETQ. The CDR3 has 15 residues. Trimming removed 0 bases at V and 1 base at J, with 10 bases between. The CDR3 nucleotides are TGCGCCAGCAGCTTGGATACAGGCTGGAACACTGAAGCTTTCTTT. Translated, it gives CASSLDTGWNTEAFF.

The chain carries TRBV28 and TRBJ2-7; 7 bases align to TRBD1. The CDR3 is 14 residues long. Trimming removed 4 bases from V and 2 bases from J; junction bases left unmatched: 5. CDR1 and CDR2 from the germline V gene are MDHEN and SYDVKM. In DNA form, the CDR3 reads TGTGCCAGCAGTTCAGGACAGGACCCCTACGAGCAGTACGTC. It is translated as CASSSGQDPYEQYV.

CDR3 in DNA: TGTGCCAGCGGGTTTAATCAGGGGGCCGCTAAAAACATTCAGTACTTC. Amino acid sequence: CASGFNQGAAKNIQYF. The V gene is TRBV27, the J gene TRBJ2-4; TRBD1 matches 8 bases. This CDR3 is 16 amino acids long. V shed 8 bases, J shed 4 bases, and the junction held 13 bases outside the gene matches. CDR1 is MNHEY and CDR2 is SMNVEV in the germline V gene (reference sequence).

This CDR3 reads CASKGGQDTDTQYF. In DNA, the CDR3 is TGTGCCAGCAAGGGGGGACAGGACACAGATACGCAGTATTTT. The chain carries TRBV6-6 and TRBJ2-3; 8 bases map to TRBD1. Germline V lookup: CDR1 MNHNY, CDR2 SVGAGI (reference sequence). The CDR3 is 14 amino acids. With V trimmed by 7 bases and J by 2 bases, 5 bases remained unmatched.

This clone occurred a few times. V is TRBV15 and J is TRBJ2-7, with D uncertain. The CDR3 runs to 14 residues. Germline CDR1 is LNHNV and CDR2 is YYDKDF (reference sequence). V was clipped by 6 bases and J by 0 bases, with 12 bases between them. Here the CDR3 DNA reads TGTGCCACCAGGTTTAGCACGAACTCCTACGAGCAGTACTTC. It specifies CATRFSTNSYEQYF.

J is TRBJ1-4 and V is TRBV6-1; TRBD1 might be the D (6 bases). This CDR3 contains 14 residues. Germline V lookup: CDR1 MNHNS, CDR2 SASEGT. With 10 bases removed from V and 11 bases from J, the gap between germline ends came to 23 bases. CDR3 amino acids: CATRQLRGAGKLFF. Here the CDR3 DNA reads TGTGCCACGCGACAGCTTCGGGGGGCGGGGAAACTGTTTTTT.

A few counts support this clone. V and J are TRBV6-1 and TRBJ1-1; D perhaps matches TRBD1 (6 bases). The V and J ends lost 11 bases and 1 base respectively, with 20 bases between them. This CDR3 is built from 15 residues. The germline gives CDR1 MNHNS, CDR2 SASEGT. In nucleotides, the CDR3 is TGTGCCCTCCAGTGGGGGACAAACCCGAACACTGAAGCTTTCTTT. Translation: CALQWGTNPNTEAFF.

The chain combines TRBV6-6 with TRBJ2-7, with a possible D match to TRBD1 (6 bases). This CDR3 spans 14 amino acids. Germline V gene data show CDR1 as MNHNY and CDR2 as SVGAGI (reference sequence). V lost 6 bases, J lost 0 bases, and 12 bases lay in between. The CDR3 spells CASRPTDSSYEQYV. The CDR3 DNA follows: TGTGCCAGCAGGCCCACGGACAGCTCCTACGAGCAGTACGTC.

This rearrangement joins TRBV4-3 to TRBJ2-6, with D perhaps matching TRBD1 (6 bases). CDR1 and CDR2 from the germline V gene are LGHNA and YSLEER. V lost 1 base and J 0 bases, leaving 16 bases between the germline ends. CDR3 length: 19 amino acids. The CDR3 sequence: CASSQGPRGKGSGANVLTF. The CDR3 DNA is TGCGCCAGCAGCCAAGGGCCGAGGGGGAAGGGCTCTGGGGCCAACGTCCTGACTTTC.

CDR3: CACTSLGKLFF. The CDR3 DNA follows: TGTGCCTGCACCTCCCTAGGCAAACTGTTTTTT. V gene TRBV30 combines with J gene TRBJ1-4, with D unclear. The CDR3 covers 11 residues. Per the germline V gene, CDR1 is GTSNPN and CDR2 is SVGIG (reference sequence). V lost 6 bases, J lost 11 bases, and 13 bases lay in between.